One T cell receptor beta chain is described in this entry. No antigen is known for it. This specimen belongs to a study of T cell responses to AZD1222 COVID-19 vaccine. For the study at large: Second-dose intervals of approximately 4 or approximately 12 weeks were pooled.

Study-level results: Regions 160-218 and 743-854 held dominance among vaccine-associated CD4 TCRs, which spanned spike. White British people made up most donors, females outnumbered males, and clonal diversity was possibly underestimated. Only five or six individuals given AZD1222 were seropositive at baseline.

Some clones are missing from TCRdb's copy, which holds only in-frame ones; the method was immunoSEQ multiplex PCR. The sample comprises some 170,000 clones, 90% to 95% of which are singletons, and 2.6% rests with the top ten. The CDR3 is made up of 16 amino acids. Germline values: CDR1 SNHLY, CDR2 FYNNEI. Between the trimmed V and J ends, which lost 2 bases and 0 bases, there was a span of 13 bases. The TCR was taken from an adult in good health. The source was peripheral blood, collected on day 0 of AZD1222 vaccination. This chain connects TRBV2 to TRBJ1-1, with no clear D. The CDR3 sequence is CASSESSSRMNTEAFF. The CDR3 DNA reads TGTGCCAGCAGTGAATCCAGTTCCCGGATGAACACTGAAGCTTTCTTT. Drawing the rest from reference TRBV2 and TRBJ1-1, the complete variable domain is EPEVTQTPSHQVTQMGQEVILRCVPISNHLYFYWYRQILGQKVEFLVSFYNNEISEKSEIFDDQFSVERPDGSNFTLKIRSTKLEDSAMYFCASSESSSRMNTEAFFGQGTRLTVV.